These 29 T cell receptor beta chains were sequenced from one sample in a study of blood T cells in healthy people across ages. PCR was performed a second time for 7 to 11 cycles using a sample-barcoded 5' primer and a J-beta primer mix. TCRdb ran MiXCR on the 5' RACE reads and lists one entry per CDR3 protein. The sample records hundreds of thousands of distinct CDR3 sequences, 52% being singletons. The material sequenced was blood. These receptors were collected from an elderly woman in good health.

In its sample, this clonotype was seen a few times. DNA for the CDR3: TGTGCCAGCAAACCGACTAGCGGGGGGTACGAGCAGTACTTC. This encodes CASKPTSGGYEQYF. The chain recombines TRBV12-3 or TRBV12-4 with TRBJ2-7; 13 bases fit TRBD2. This CDR3 spans 14 amino acids. Germline trimming cut 7 bases from V and 4 bases from J; bases unmatched to any gene: 4.

The rearrangement links TRBV7-2 to TRBJ1-2, with 12 bases aligning to TRBD1. The V gene end was trimmed by 4 bases and the J gene end by 7 bases; junction bases not matched to a gene: 7. The CDR3 contains 15 residues. CDR1 is SGHTA, CDR2 FQGNSA, per germline. The CDR3 here is CASSSPGQGAFGYTF. DNA for the CDR3: TGTGCCAGCAGCTCGCCGGGACAGGGGGCGTTTGGCTACACCTTC.

In this sample, this clonotype turned up many times. This chain links TRBV5-1 with TRBJ2-5; TRBD2 agrees at 7 bases. The CDR3 extends over 14 amino acids. With 0 bases clipped from V and 5 bases from J, the junction kept 4 bases outside the gene matches. Germline lookup yields CDR1 SGHRS and CDR2 YFSETQ. The CDR3: CASSLERGWETQYF. The CDR3 region has the DNA TGCGCCAGCAGCTTGGAGCGGGGATGGGAGACCCAGTACTTC.

This clonotype was seen ten or more times. The chain has TRBV6-2 or TRBV6-3 and TRBJ2-1; D possibly corresponds to TRBD1 (5 bases). The CDR3 contains 12 residues. Germline V gives CDR1 MNHEY, CDR2 SVGEGT. The V and J ends lost 11 bases and 6 bases respectively, with 14 bases between them. CDR3 sequence: CAVSRTFNEQFF. CDR3 DNA: TGTGCCGTAAGCAGGACATTCAATGAGCAGTTCTTC.

The V call is TRBV29-1, the J call TRBJ2-7; possibly TRBD1 for D (6 bases). The J call may be incorrect, as the DNA end agrees better with TRBJ2-5. Germline V CDR1 and CDR2: SQVTM, ANQGSEA. The CDR3 contains 14 residues. DNA of the CDR3: TGCAGCGTCGCCGGGACATCTGGGAGAGAGACCCAGTACTTC. Amino acid sequence: CSVAGTSGRETQYF.

The chain has TRBV6-2 or TRBV6-3 and TRBJ2-3; TRBD2 agrees at 11 bases. V gave up 4 bases and J gave up 5 bases; unmatched junction bases: 17. The CDR3 runs to 19 residues. CDR1 is MNHEY and CDR2 is SVGEGT in the germline V gene. The CDR3 region is CASSFTSGKGLAEGDTQYF. The CDR3 nucleotides are TGTGCCAGCAGTTTTACTTCCGGCAAGGGACTAGCGGAAGGAGATACGCAGTATTTT.

About this clonotype itself: A much more abundant neighbour one base away suggests this may be a read error. The chain links TRBV7-9 to TRBJ1-6; TRBD1 might be the D (6 bases). Trimming pared 4 bases from V and 7 bases from J, leaving 11 bases between. CDR3 size: 14 residues. Germline-derived CDR1 and CDR2 are SEHNR and FQNEAQ (reference sequence). This CDR3 is CASSSGGDNSPLHF. The CDR3 bases are TGTGCCAGCAGCTCCGGGGGCGACAATTCACCCCTCCACTTT.

The chain has TRBV11-2 and TRBJ2-5; perhaps D is TRBD1 or TRBD2 (5 bases each). Germline V gives CDR1 SGHAT, CDR2 FQNNGV. The CDR3 spans 16 residues. V lost 0 bases to trimming and J lost 11 bases, with 22 bases between them. The CDR3 DNA sequence: TGTGCCAGCAGCTTAGATCTGTTAAGGGTTGGGGGTGAGCAGTACTTC. It codes for CASSLDLLRVGGEQYF.

There are a few counts of this clonotype. The chain has TRBV7-2 and TRBJ2-5, with 8 nucleotides matching TRBD2. The CDR3 is made up of 16 amino acids. Germline values: CDR1 SGHTA, CDR2 FQGNSA. After removal of 2 bases from V and 4 bases from J, the junction contained 9 bases not matched to a gene. The CDR3 nucleotides are TGTGCCAGCAGCTTATCATGGAGCGGGGGAAGAGAGACCCAGTACTTC. Protein sequence: CASSLSWSGGRETQYF.

This clonotype turned up a few times. J is TRBJ2-2 and V is TRBV25-1; 8 nucleotides match TRBD1. This CDR3 has 16 residues. Trimming cost V 1 base and J 6 bases; bases outside gene matches: 7. CDR1 is MGHDK, CDR2 SYGVNS, per germline. The CDR3 here is CASSESQQGASGELFF. CDR3 nucleotides: TGTGCCAGCAGTGAATCTCAGCAGGGGGCATCCGGGGAGCTGTTTTTT.

This clonotype was detected only a few times. The rearrangement uses TRBV25-1 and TRBJ1-2; possibly TRBD1 for D (6 bases). Germline CDR1 and CDR2: MGHDK and SYGVNS. Trimming removed 4 bases at V and 12 bases at J, with 24 bases between. CDR3 size: 15 residues. CDR3 sequence: CASSASTGNIKENTF. CDR3 bases: TGTGCCAGCAGTGCGTCGACAGGAAATATTAAGGAGAACACCTTC.

This clonotype was detected once. CDR3: CASSPLGGQIIQYF. The DNA of the CDR3 is TGTGCCAGCAGCCCCCTAGGGGGACAGATCATTCAGTACTTC. The chain has TRBV7-2 and TRBJ2-7, with TRBD1 matching 7 bases. The closer fit of TRBJ2-4 to the DNA end suggests the J call may be wrong. CDR1 and CDR2 (germline): SGHTA, FQGNSA. The CDR3 spans 14 residues.

The genes are TRBV30 and TRBJ1-1; D is perhaps TRBD1 (6 bases). Germline values: CDR1 GTSNPN, CDR2 SVGIG (reference sequence). V shed 2 bases and J shed 9 bases, with 10 bases lying between them. There are 11 residues in the CDR3. CDR3: CAWSHRGQAFF. CDR3 DNA: TGTGCCTGGAGTCACCGGGGGCAAGCTTTCTTT.

The chain links TRBV5-6 to TRBJ2-5; 11 nucleotides align to TRBD1. Germline values: CDR1 SGHDT, CDR2 YYEEEE. The CDR3 length is 16 residues. With 1 base clipped from V and 3 bases from J, the junction kept 5 bases outside the gene matches. CDR3 loop: CASSLPRDRGKETQYF. CDR3 coding DNA: TGTGCCAGCAGCTTGCCCCGGGACAGGGGGAAAGAGACCCAGTACTTC.

At least ten counts were recorded for this clonotype. The chain has TRBV18 and TRBJ2-3, with 10 bases fitting TRBD1. This CDR3 comprises 14 residues. V dropped 0 bases and J dropped 7; count of bases not matched to a gene: 1. Germline V lookup: CDR1 KGHSH, CDR2 LQKENI. DNA for the CDR3: TGTGCCAGCTCACCACCCGACAGGGGGCATACGCAGTATTTT. Protein sequence: CASSPPDRGHTQYF.

This chain connects TRBV12-3 or TRBV12-4 to TRBJ2-5; D perhaps matches TRBD2 (7 bases). Deletions cut 7 bases from V and 5 bases from J, with 11 bases between. The CDR3 is 12 residues long. CDR3 sequence (DNA): TGTGCCAGCACCCGGGGGGCGGAGACCCAGTACTTC. Its translation is CASTRGAETQYF.

This chain connects TRBV3-1 to TRBJ2-3; D is uncertain. CDR1 and CDR2 from the germline V gene are LGHDT and YNNKEL (reference sequence). The CDR3 extends over 13 amino acids. V gave up 2 bases and J gave up 6 bases, with 9 bases separating them. The CDR3: CASSQSPRDTQYF. CDR3 DNA sequence: TGTGCCAGCAGCCAATCCCCCCGGGATACGCAGTATTTT.

The V gene is TRBV11-1, the J gene TRBJ2-1; D may match TRBD1 or TRBD2 (6 bases each). CDR1 is SGHAT, CDR2 FQDESV, per germline (reference sequence). The CDR3 runs 22 residues. Trimming removed 5 bases from V and 5 bases from J, with 37 bases in between. The CDR3 here is CASSPPKLGGTTWAPEHNEQFF. As DNA, the CDR3 is TGTGCCAGCAGCCCCCCAAAGTTGGGCGGGACAACTTGGGCCCCCGAGCACAATGAGCAGTTCTTC.

The V and J genes are TRBV11-2 and TRBJ2-2; either TRBD1 or TRBD2 may supply D (6 bases each). The CDR3 is made up of 15 amino acids. In germline, CDR1 is SGHAT, CDR2 FQNNGV. Trimming took off 5 bases at V and 5 bases at J, with 15 bases between the two ends. The CDR3 coding sequence is TGTGCCAGCAGCCCGGGTCGGGGGACAACCGGGGAGCTGTTTTTT. Translation: CASSPGRGTTGELFF. Full variable domain (rest looked up from reference TRBV11-2 and TRBJ2-2): EAGVAQSPRYKIIEKRQSVAFWCNPISGHATLYWYQQILGQGPKLLIQFQNNGVVDDSQLPKDRFSAERLKGVDSTLKIQPAKLEDSAVYLCASSPGRGTTGELFFGEGSRLTVL.

For this clonotype: The germline gene is not matched at one end of the junction; a read error may be the cause. The chain carries TRBV7-7 and TRBJ2-3; 12 nucleotides line up with TRBD2. The CDR3 contains 18 residues. CDR1 SSHAT and CDR2 FNYEAQ come from the germline V gene (reference sequence). As DNA, the CDR3 is TGTGCTAGCAGCTTAAGGGGGCCGACTAGCGGGAGAGAAGATACGCAGTATTTT. It encodes CASSLRGPTSGREDTQYF. Variable domain in full (rest from reference TRBV7-7 and TRBJ2-3): GAGVSQSPRYKVTKRGQDVTLRCDPISSHATLYWYQQALGQGPEFLTYFNYEAQPDKSGLPSDRFSAERPEGSISTLTIQRTEQRDSAMYRCASSLRGPTSGREDTQYFGPGTRLTVL.

This clonotype turned up a few times. The rearrangement uses TRBV3-1 and TRBJ2-2; the match to TRBD2 covers 15 bases. Germline-derived CDR1 and CDR2 are LGHDT and YNNKEL (reference sequence). V lost 4 bases and J lost 7; bases outside the gene matches: 7. The CDR3 length is 17 residues. In nucleotides, the CDR3 is TGTGCCAGCAGCCTCGGACTAGCGGGAGGGCCCCACGGGGAGCTGTTTTTT. Its translation: CASSLGLAGGPHGELFF.

This clonotype was recorded at least ten times. The V and J genes are TRBV7-2 and TRBJ2-7, with 8 bases fitting TRBD2. Trimming at V came to 5 bases and at J to 2 bases, leaving 8 bases not matched to a gene. CDR1 is SGHTA, CDR2 FQGNSA, per germline. The CDR3 is 15 amino acids. CDR3 protein: CASSLLSGTPYEQYF. The CDR3 nucleotides are TGTGCCAGCAGCCTCCTTAGCGGGACCCCCTACGAGCAGTACTTC.

To note about this clonotype: This sequence may be a read error, since a much larger clone differs from it by one base. This chain connects TRBV7-3 to TRBJ2-1; TRBD2 is a possible D gene (6 bases). Looked up from germline, CDR1 is SGHTA and CDR2 is FQGTGA. This CDR3 has 14 amino acids. The CDR3 DNA is TGTGCCAGCAGCTTAAGGGACTCCTACAATGAGCGGTTCTTC. Its protein is CASSLRDSYNERFF.

V is TRBV7-9 and J is TRBJ2-5; 9 bases are shared with TRBD2. Germline values: CDR1 SEHNR, CDR2 FQNEAQ (reference sequence). The CDR3 sequence is 15 residues long. V was pared by 5 bases and J by 5 bases, with 9 bases of the junction left unmatched. The CDR3 DNA sequence: TGTGCCAGCAGCGTTAGCGGGGGCCTAAGGGAGACCCAGTACTTC. Its translation: CASSVSGGLRETQYF.

J is TRBJ1-3 and V is TRBV20-1, with 7 bases lining up with TRBD1. Looked up from germline, CDR1 is DFQATT and CDR2 is SNEGSKA (reference sequence). After removal of 6 bases from V and 2 bases from J, the junction contained 10 bases not matched to a gene. The CDR3 consists of 15 residues. The CDR3 DNA reads TGCAGTGCCGAGACAGGGCGGTTAGCTGGAAACACCATATATTTT. It encodes CSAETGRLAGNTIYF.

This clonotype was picked up many times. The chain is built from TRBV28 and TRBJ2-7; D perhaps matches TRBD2 (5 bases). V was pared by 2 bases and J by 3 bases, with 17 bases between. From germline, CDR1 is MDHEN and CDR2 SYDVKM. The CDR3 spans 16 residues. DNA of the CDR3: TGTGCCAGCAGTTTACGGGGTACGCGTCGCGGCTACGAGCAGTACTTC. Translation: CASSLRGTRRGYEQYF. The variable domain in full, completed from reference TRBV28 and TRBJ2-7, reads DVKVTQSSRYLVKRTGEKVFLECVQDMDHENMFWYRQDPGLGLRLIYFSYDVKMKEKGDIPEGYSVSREKKERFSLILESASTNQTSMYLCASSLRGTRRGYEQYFGPGTRLTVT.

This chain connects TRBV10-3 to TRBJ2-5; 15 nucleotides agree with TRBD2. The end of the DNA is better explained by TRBJ2-7, so the J call may be wrong. CDR1 is ENHRY, CDR2 SYGVKD, per germline. This CDR3 region has 16 residues. This CDR3 reads CAIRGTSGRSNHEQYF. The CDR3 DNA sequence: TGTGCCATCAGGGGGACTAGCGGGAGGAGTAACCACGAGCAGTACTTC.

The chain couples TRBV2 to TRBJ2-7; 7 bases match TRBD1. Germline lookup yields CDR1 SNHLY and CDR2 FYNNEI. Losses at the gene ends were 6 bases for V and 2 bases for J; bases not matched to a gene: 13. This CDR3 is 16 amino acids long. CDR3 protein: CASRPGGGLAAYEQYF. The DNA of the CDR3 is TGTGCCAGCAGACCAGGGGGTGGACTCGCCGCCTACGAGCAGTACTTC. The full variable domain, completed using reference TRBV2 and TRBJ2-7, is EPEVTQTPSHQVTQMGQEVILRCVPISNHLYFYWYRQILGQKVEFLVSFYNNEISEKSEIFDDQFSVERPDGSNFTLKIRSTKLEDSAMYFCASRPGGGLAAYEQYFGPGTRLTVT.

On this clonotype itself: The junction departs from the called germline gene at one end, perhaps through a read error. The chain combines TRBV7-2 with TRBJ2-7, with D perhaps matching TRBD2 (7 bases). CDR1 is SGHTA, CDR2 FQGNSA, per germline. The CDR3 extends over 15 amino acids. The DNA for the CDR3 is TGTGCCAGCAGTTTAGGGGGGGGTGGCTCCTACGAGCAGTACTTC. Its protein product is CASSLGGGGSYEQYF.